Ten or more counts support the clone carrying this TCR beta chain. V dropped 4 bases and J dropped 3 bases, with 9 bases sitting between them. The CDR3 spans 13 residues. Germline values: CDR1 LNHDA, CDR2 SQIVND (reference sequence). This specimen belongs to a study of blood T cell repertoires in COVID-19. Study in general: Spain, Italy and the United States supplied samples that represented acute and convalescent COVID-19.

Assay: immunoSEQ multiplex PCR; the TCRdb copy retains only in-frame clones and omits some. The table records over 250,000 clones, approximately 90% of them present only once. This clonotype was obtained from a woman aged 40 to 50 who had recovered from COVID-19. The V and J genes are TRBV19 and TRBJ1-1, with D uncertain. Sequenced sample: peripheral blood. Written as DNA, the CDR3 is TGTGCCAGTAGTAATACCCCAGACACTGAAGCTTTCTTT. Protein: CASSNTPDTEAFF.